The 2 T cell receptor beta chains below come from one sample, sequenced in a study of OX40 agonist ivuxolimab in advanced cancers. Generated by immunoSEQ multiplex PCR, the TCRdb table keeps only in-frame clones and is missing some. The table has some 90,000 clones, more than 85% seen once. The sample in question was CD4+ or CD8+ T cells sorted from blood, obtained in a trial of the OX40 agonist ivuxolimab. The receptors were gathered from an adult with an advanced solid tumor such as melanoma, head and neck, liver or kidney cancer.

The V gene is TRBV19, the J gene TRBJ2-1; 9 bases align to TRBD1. Germline-derived CDR1 and CDR2 are LNHDA and SQIVND (reference sequence). The length of the CDR3 is 15 residues. V was pared by 7 bases and J by 8 bases, with 12 bases of the junction left unmatched. The DNA for the CDR3 is TGTGCCAGTATCAGAACAGGGGGCGCTAACCATGAGCAGTTCTTC. This sequence encodes CASIRTGGANHEQFF.

V and J are TRBV6-5 and TRBJ1-1, with 8 bases fitting TRBD1. Looked up from germline, CDR1 is MNHEY and CDR2 is SVGAGI. CDR3 length: 13 residues. With 6 bases clipped from V and 5 bases from J, the junction kept 5 bases outside the gene matches. This CDR3 is CASSYTGGTEAFF. The CDR3 nucleotides read TGTGCCAGCAGCTATACAGGGGGAACTGAAGCTTTCTTT.